This T cell receptor (beta chain) was recovered during a study of blood T cell repertoires in COVID-19. Measured with immunoSEQ multiplex PCR; TCRdb has only the in-frame clones, and not every one. This sample has about 220,000 clones, with around 91% found just once. What was sequenced was PBMCs or T cells enriched from blood (not recorded which). The sequence came from a woman aged 18-29 years in a cohort exposed to, infected with or recovered from COVID-19 (not recorded which).

CDR3 loop: CASSLTSGGETQYF. CDR3 DNA sequence: TGCGCCAGCAGCTTGACTAGCGGGGGGGAGACCCAGTACTTC. V usage is TRBV5-1 and J usage is TRBJ2-5, with 12 bases lining up with TRBD2. The V segment lost 1 base and the J segment 5 bases; nucleotides outside the gene matches: 0. CDR1 and CDR2 (germline): SGHRS, YFSETQ. This CDR3 is 14 amino acids long. Full variable domain (missing parts from reference TRBV5-1 and TRBJ2-5): KAGVTQTPRYLIKTRGQQVTLSCSPISGHRSVSWYQQTPGQGLQFLFEYFSETQRNKGNFPGRFSGRQFSNSRSEMNVSTLELGDSALYLCASSLTSGGETQYFGPGTRLLVL.